A selection of T cell receptor beta chains follows, all from one sample in a study of blood T cell repertoires in COVID-19. TCRdb keeps only in-frame clones here, not all; method: immunoSEQ multiplex PCR. This sample carries around 100,000 clones, over 75% of them seen once, and the ten largest clones take approximately 1.5%. Sequencing was done on a sample of peripheral blood. These receptors came from a man between 50 and 59 years old with acute or convalescent COVID-19. Both conserved end residues are trimmed from each CDR3.

V	J	CDR3
TRBV5-6	TRBJ2-1	ASSLGLVAYEQF
TRBV9	TRBJ2-7	ASSVDTGLSYEQY
TRBV10-3	TRBJ1-2	AIRMGQVEGYT
TRBV6-5	TRBJ2-4	ASSRQDRQNIQY
TRBV6-1	TRBJ1-5	ASSEAPRQGVQPQH
TRBV19	TRBJ1-3	ASSISGGSSGNTIY
TRBV6-1	TRBJ1-3	ASSEASNSGNTIY
TRBV7-9	TRBJ1-1	ASSLDDRDWDTEAF
TRBV15	TRBJ1-4	ATSRALIGQGEKLF
TRBV28	TRBJ1-5	ASSLGGISNQPQH
TRBV19	TRBJ1-1	ASSMTPNTEAF
TRBV28	TRBJ1-2	ASSSGSGNSGRGYT
TRBV27	TRBJ1-2	ASSLGYGVGDGYT
TRBV7-3	TRBJ1-1	ASRPIQGATEAF
TRBV2	TRBJ1-1	ASSEIAGGNTEAF
TRBV5-1	TRBJ1-3	ASSLALAGNGNTIY
TRBV12-3/TRBV12-4	TRBJ1-1	ASSFTTEAF
TRBV6-6	TRBJ2-5	ASSYPLAGVTTQY
TRBV12-3/TRBV12-4	TRBJ1-1	ASSLRPAEAF
TRBV5-4	TRBJ2-2	ASSFLDTGELF
TRBV29-1	TRBJ1-2	SVDPTGGAGYGYT
TRBV2	TRBJ2-2	ASSEDRVGTGELF
TRBV19	TRBJ1-5	ASSTQTGRQPQH